What follows describes a single TCR beta chain. The data were taken from a study of CD8+CD57+ T cells in acquired aplastic anemia. Germline CDR1 reads MNHEY; CDR2 reads SVGAGI. V lost 2 bases and J 3 bases, leaving 11 bases between the germline ends. The CDR3 totals 15 residues. The template for TCR beta VDJ and CDR3 sequence profiling was genomic DNA. TCRdb used MiXCR to reprocess the reads, holding one entry per CDR3 protein. Here the sample spans some 170,000 distinct CDR3 sequences, nearly 65% being singletons. Patients included in sequencing had previously demonstrated CD8+CD57+ cell expansion by flow cytometry.

The rearrangement joins TRBV6-5 to TRBJ2-1, with D uncertain. Sequenced material: sorted CD4+, CD8+, or CD8+CD57+ T cells (not recorded which) from PBMCs. This clonotype was obtained from a human donor with aplastic anemia. DNA of the CDR3: TGTGCCAGCAGTTACGTCAGCGATCTCTACAATGAGCAGTTCTTC. Amino acid sequence: CASSYVSDLYNEQFF.